The sequence of this T cell receptor beta chain was determined in a study of blood T cell repertoires in COVID-19. As originally analysed: Using reference gene primer amplification, nucleated cell counts were estimated. TCRdb keeps only in-frame clones here, not all; method: immunoSEQ multiplex PCR. That table furnishes V, J and clone size, whereas the DNA furnished D and trimming. This sample has 200,000 to 250,000 clones, with roughly 89% found just once. The CDR3 runs to 16 residues. Trimming shortened V by 4 bases and J by 4 bases, and 20 bases separated the two germline ends. Per germline, CDR1 LNHDA and CDR2 SQIVND (reference sequence). This clone occurred a few times.

The sample was peripheral blood. The chain combines TRBV19 with TRBJ2-7, with D hard to call. The clonotype originates from a man in his thirties or forties who had recovered from COVID-19. This chain's CDR3 is CASSTQSPPRSYEQYF. The CDR3 coding sequence is TGTGCCAGTAGTACACAGTCCCCGCCAAGATCTTACGAGCAGTACTTC.